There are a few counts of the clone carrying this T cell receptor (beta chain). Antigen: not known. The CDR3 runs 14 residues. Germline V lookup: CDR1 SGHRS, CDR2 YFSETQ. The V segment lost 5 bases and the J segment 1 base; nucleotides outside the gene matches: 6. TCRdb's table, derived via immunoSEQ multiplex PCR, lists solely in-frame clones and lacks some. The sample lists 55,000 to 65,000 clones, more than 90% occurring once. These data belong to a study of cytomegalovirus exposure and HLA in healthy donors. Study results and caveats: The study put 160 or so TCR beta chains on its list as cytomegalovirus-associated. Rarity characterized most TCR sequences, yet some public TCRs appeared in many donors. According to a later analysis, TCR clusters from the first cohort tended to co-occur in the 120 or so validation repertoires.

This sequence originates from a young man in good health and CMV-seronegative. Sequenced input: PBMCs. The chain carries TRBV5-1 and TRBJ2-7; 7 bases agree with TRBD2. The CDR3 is CASRERDPSYEQYF. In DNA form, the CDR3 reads TGCGCCAGCAGGGAGCGGGACCCGTCCTACGAGCAGTACTTC.